The next 14 T cell receptor beta chains were all read from a single sample in a study of CD4 T cells in relation to SARS-CoV-2 and coronaviruses. TCRdb keeps only in-frame clones here, not all; method: immunoSEQ multiplex PCR. The table lists some 68,000 clones, just over 90% of them singletons, with around 0.21% in the top ten. CD4+ T cells from unexposed donors were obtained before the COVID-19 pandemic (2011-2018). The sequencing sample was made of naive CD4+ T cells from PBMCs. Subset described: naive CD4+ T cells isolated by negative enrichment. These receptor sequences come from a human donor in good health.

The rearrangement links TRBV28 to TRBJ2-5, with 7 bases matching TRBD2. J was trimmed by 5 bases and V by 6 bases; bases with no gene match: 3. Germline CDR1 and CDR2: MDHEN and SYDVKM. The CDR3 is 12 amino acids. CDR3 bases: TGTGCCAGCAGGTTCGGGAGGGAGACCCAGTACTTC. It is translated as CASRFGRETQYF. Supplemented by reference TRBV28 and TRBJ2-5, the full variable domain reads DVKVTQSSRYLVKRTGEKVFLECVQDMDHENMFWYRQDPGLGLRLIYFSYDVKMKEKGDIPEGYSVSREKKERFSLILESASTNQTSMYLCASRFGRETQYFGPGTRLLVL.

The J gene is TRBJ1-5, the V gene TRBV3-1 (or the pseudogene TRBV3-2), with 8 bases fitting TRBD1. Trimming removed 1 base from V and 9 bases from J; junction bases left unmatched: 14. This CDR3 is built from 17 residues. CDR1 is LGHDT and CDR2 is YNNKEL in the germline V gene (reference sequence). The CDR3 nucleotides read TGTGCCAGCAGCCAAGGCGGAACAGGGGGTTGTTTGCGGCCCCAGCATTTT. This sequence encodes CASSQGGTGGCLRPQHF.

This chain uses TRBV19 with TRBJ2-3; D is uncertain. This CDR3 is built from 13 residues. V lost 5 bases, J lost 10 bases, and 16 bases lay in between. From germline, CDR1 is LNHDA and CDR2 SQIVND (reference sequence). The CDR3 sequence is CASSVDSRYSQYF. Here the CDR3 DNA reads TGTGCCAGTAGTGTTGACTCTAGATACTCGCAGTATTTT.

The chain carries TRBV24-1 and TRBJ2-2, with D possibly being TRBD1 (5 bases). Trimming took off 0 bases at V and 8 bases at J, with 15 bases between the two ends. The CDR3 consists of 16 residues. Germline V gives CDR1 KGHDR, CDR2 SFDVKD. The CDR3 loop is CATSDLSQGDSGELFF. DNA for the CDR3: TGTGCCACCAGTGATTTGTCCCAGGGTGATTCGGGGGAGCTGTTTTTT.

This rearrangement joins TRBV5-1 to TRBJ1-2; D possibly corresponds to TRBD1 (6 bases). Germline CDR1 is SGHRS and CDR2 is YFSETQ. The CDR3 runs 13 residues. The ends were cut back, 7 bases at V and 8 bases at J, with 18 bases in the middle. The DNA for the CDR3 is TGCGCCAGCGCGGTGGGGGCTCTTCCCGGCTACACCTTC. Encoded protein: CASAVGALPGYTF.

The V call is TRBV5-1, the J call TRBJ2-7; weak D call: TRBD2 (6 bases). The CDR3 covers 14 residues. Germline values: CDR1 SGHRS, CDR2 YFSETQ. V was pared by 3 bases and J by 0 bases, with 10 bases between. CDR3 coding DNA: TGCGCCAGCAGCTCCAGGACTATCTCCTACGAGCAGTACTTC. Residues: CASSSRTISYEQYF.

The chain uses TRBV18 and TRBJ2-1; D is unclear. Germline lookup yields CDR1 KGHSH and CDR2 LQKENI. The CDR3 covers 11 residues. Trimming shortened V by 3 bases and J by 7 bases, and 4 bases separated the two germline ends. The CDR3 is CASSPRNEQFF. CDR3 coding DNA: TGTGCCAGCTCACCTCGGAATGAGCAGTTCTTC.

J is TRBJ1-4 and V is TRBV10-3, with 7 bases lining up with TRBD1. The CDR3 consists of 14 residues. CDR1 and CDR2 from the germline V gene are ENHRY and SYGVKD. V shed 5 bases and J 6 bases; nucleotides not matched to a gene: 6. CDR3 sequence: CAISTPGGDEKLFF. The DNA for the CDR3 is TGTGCCATCAGTACCCCAGGGGGGGATGAAAAACTGTTTTTT.

The J gene is TRBJ1-2, the V gene TRBV2; TRBD1 matches 9 bases. The CDR3 spans 15 residues. J gave up 8 bases and V 5 bases, and 12 bases lay outside the gene matches. The germline V gene has CDR1 SNHLY and CDR2 FYNNEI. CDR3 in DNA: TGTGCCAGCAGTCCAGGGACAGGGCCGGTCGCGGGCTACACCTTC. This encodes CASSPGTGPVAGYTF.

This chain uses TRBV10-2 with TRBJ2-3; D not certain. V lost 3 bases and J 3 bases, leaving 1 base between the germline ends. Per the germline V gene, CDR1 is WSHSY and CDR2 is SAAADI. This CDR3 region has 11 residues. The CDR3 here is CASSETDTQYF. CDR3 DNA sequence: TGCGCCAGCAGTGAAACAGATACGCAGTATTTT.

The V gene is TRBV27, the J gene TRBJ2-1; 7 bases align to TRBD2. CDR1 and CDR2 from the germline V gene are MNHEY and SMNVEV (reference sequence). The CDR3 is made up of 17 amino acids. Germline trimming cut 4 bases from V and 2 bases from J; bases unmatched to any gene: 11. The CDR3 reads CASSWGGSGEAYNEQFF. The CDR3 coding sequence is TGTGCCAGCAGTTGGGGCGGGAGCGGGGAAGCCTACAATGAGCAGTTCTTC.

The chain has TRBV7-2 and TRBJ1-1, with D unclear. The V and J ends lost 2 bases and 1 base respectively, with 5 bases between them. The CDR3 length is 13 residues. Germline CDR1 reads SGHTA; CDR2 reads FQGNSA. The CDR3, as DNA: TGTGCCAGCAGCTTATACGGGAACACTGAAGCTTTCTTT. It is translated as CASSLYGNTEAFF. Full variable domain (missing parts from reference TRBV7-2 and TRBJ1-1): GAGVSQSPSNKVTEKGKDVELRCDPISGHTALYWYRQSLGQGLEFLIYFQGNSAPDKSGLPSDRFSAERTGGSVSTLTIQRTQQEDSAVYLCASSLYGNTEAFFGQGTRLTVV.

This chain connects TRBV7-9 to TRBJ2-7; possibly TRBD2 for D (6 bases). Germline-derived CDR1 and CDR2 are SEHNR and FQNEAQ (reference sequence). Trimming removed 5 bases from V and 7 bases from J, with 24 bases in between. The CDR3 is 16 amino acids. CDR3 region: CASSGGTAGFWREQYF. For the CDR3, the DNA is TGTGCCAGCAGCGGCGGGACGGCCGGGTTTTGGAGGGAGCAGTACTTC.

The V call is TRBV19, the J call TRBJ2-2; 9 bases are a match to TRBD1. From germline, CDR1 is LNHDA and CDR2 SQIVND (reference sequence). This CDR3 is 16 amino acids long. V was clipped by 7 bases and J by 6 bases; unmatched bases: 12. DNA for the CDR3: TGTGCCAGTACCATCACCTGGGACAGGGAATCCGGGGAGCTGTTTTTT. Its protein product is CASTITWDRESGELFF.